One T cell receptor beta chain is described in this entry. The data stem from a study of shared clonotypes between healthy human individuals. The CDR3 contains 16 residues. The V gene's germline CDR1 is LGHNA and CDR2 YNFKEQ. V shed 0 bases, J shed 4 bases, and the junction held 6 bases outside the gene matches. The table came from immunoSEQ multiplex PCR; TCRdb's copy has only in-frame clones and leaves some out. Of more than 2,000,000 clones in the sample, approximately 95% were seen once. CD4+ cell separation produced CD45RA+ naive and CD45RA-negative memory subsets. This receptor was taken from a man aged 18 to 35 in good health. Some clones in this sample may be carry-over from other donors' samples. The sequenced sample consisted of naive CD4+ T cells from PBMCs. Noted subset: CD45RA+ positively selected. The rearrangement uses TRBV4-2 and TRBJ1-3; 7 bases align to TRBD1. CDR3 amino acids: CASSQDRLGQGNTIYF. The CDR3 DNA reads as TGTGCCAGCAGCCAAGATCGGTTGGGACAGGGAAACACCATATATTTT.